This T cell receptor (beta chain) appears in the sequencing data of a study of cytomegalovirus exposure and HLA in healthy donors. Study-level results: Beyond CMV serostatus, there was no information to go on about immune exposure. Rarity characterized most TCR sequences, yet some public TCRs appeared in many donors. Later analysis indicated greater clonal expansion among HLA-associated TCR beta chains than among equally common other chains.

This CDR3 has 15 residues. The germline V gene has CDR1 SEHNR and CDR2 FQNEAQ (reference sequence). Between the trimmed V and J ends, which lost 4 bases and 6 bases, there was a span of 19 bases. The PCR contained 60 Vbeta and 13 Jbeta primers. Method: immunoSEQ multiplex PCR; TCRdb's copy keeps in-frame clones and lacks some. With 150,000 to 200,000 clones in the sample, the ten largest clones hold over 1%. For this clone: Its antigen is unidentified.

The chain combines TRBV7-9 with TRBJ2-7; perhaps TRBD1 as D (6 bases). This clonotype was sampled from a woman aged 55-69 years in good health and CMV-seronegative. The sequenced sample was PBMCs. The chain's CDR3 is CASSSPLGQTFEQYF. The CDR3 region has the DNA TGTGCCAGCAGCTCACCTTTGGGACAAACCTTCGAGCAGTACTTC.